These T cell receptor beta chains were read from a single sample in a study of post-analysis software for immune sequencing data. Each CDR3 protein is one row after TCRdb ran MiXCR on the PCR reads. Found here are hundreds of thousands of distinct CDR3 sequences, under 55% of them singletons; the top ten hold about an eighth. The sequencing sample was made of blood. The receptors here all came from a girl between 5 and 17 years old with multiple sclerosis. CDR3s include the opening cysteine and the closing phenylalanine or tryptophan. Each record gives: D gene, V gene, clone size, J gene, CDR3 protein, CDR3 DNA. A D gene is named only where the DNA matches it firmly. Only part of the rows carry a size: once, few, many, or a class if the clone is expanded.

D gene: .
V gene: TRBV20-1
clone size: .
J gene: TRBJ1-1
CDR3 protein: CSAAATADYKAFF
CDR3 DNA: TGCAGTGCCGCCGCGACAGCGGATTATAAAGCTTTCTTT

D gene: TRBD1
V gene: TRBV20-1
clone size: .
J gene: TRBJ2-7
CDR3 protein: CSLRDSSYEQYF
CDR3 DNA: TGCAGTCTTAGGGACAGCTCCTACGAGCAGTACTTC

D gene: TRBD1
V gene: TRBV5-1
clone size: .
J gene: TRBJ1-4
CDR3 protein: CASRSGTGYEKRFF
CDR3 DNA: TGCGCCAGCAGATCCGGGACAGGATATGAAAAACGGTTTTTT

D gene: .
V gene: TRBV7-9
clone size: .
J gene: TRBJ2-1
CDR3 protein: CALRRAQLSEQFF
CDR3 DNA: TGTGCCCTCAGGCGGGCACAGTTGAGTGAGCAGTTCTTC

D gene: .
V gene: TRBV6-1
clone size: .
J gene: TRBJ2-5
CDR3 protein: CASSGEYFDRYQETQYF
CDR3 DNA: TGTGCCAGCAGTGGGGAATATTTTGACAGGTATCAAGAGACCCAGTACTTC

D gene: TRBD1
V gene: TRBV11-3
clone size: .
J gene: TRBJ1-4
CDR3 protein: CASTKGQGFCGHRLEKLFF
CDR3 DNA: TGTGCCAGCACTAAGGGACAGGGCTTTTGTGGACACAGGCTTGAAAAACTGTTTTTT

D gene: .
V gene: TRBV6-5
clone size: few
J gene: TRBJ2-1
CDR3 protein: CASSLQGAGGDEQFF
CDR3 DNA: TGTGCCAGCAGTTTACAGGGGGCCGGGGGGGATGAGCAGTTCTTC

D gene: .
V gene: TRBV4-1
clone size: .
J gene: TRBJ2-3
CDR3 protein: CASSQDKRGTDTQYF
CDR3 DNA: TGCGCCAGCAGCCAAGACAAGCGGGGCACAGATACGCAGTATTTT

D gene: TRBD2
V gene: TRBV7-9
clone size: .
J gene: TRBJ2-1
CDR3 protein: CASSASSGKQFF
CDR3 DNA: TGTGCCAGCAGCGCCTCTAGCGGGAAGCAGTTCTTC

D gene: .
V gene: TRBV6-6
clone size: .
J gene: TRBJ2-7
CDR3 protein: CASSYGVSYEQYF
CDR3 DNA: TGTGCCAGCAGTTACGGCGTCAGCTACGAGCAGTACTTC

D gene: .
V gene: TRBV4-1
clone size: .
J gene: TRBJ1-4
CDR3 protein: CASSQVMASFNEKLFF
CDR3 DNA: TGCGCCAGCAGCCAAGTAATGGCCTCTTTTAATGAAAAACTGTTTTTT

D gene: .
V gene: TRBV20-1
clone size: .
J gene: TRBJ2-5
CDR3 protein: CSASEGAGFMETQYF
CDR3 DNA: TGCAGTGCTAGTGAGGGCGCGGGATTTATGGAGACCCAGTACTTC

D gene: .
V gene: TRBV5-1
clone size: many
J gene: TRBJ2-1
CDR3 protein: CASSLDKPGHEQFF
CDR3 DNA: TGCGCCAGCAGCTTGGACAAGCCAGGGCATGAGCAGTTCTTC

D gene: .
V gene: TRBV20-1
clone size: .
J gene: TRBJ2-2
CDR3 protein: CSARAVEGLANTGELFF
CDR3 DNA: TGCAGTGCTAGAGCGGTTGAGGGACTCGCGAACACCGGGGAGCTGTTTTTT

D gene: .
V gene: TRBV27
clone size: .
J gene: TRBJ1-4
CDR3 protein: CASSPWTATNEELFF
CDR3 DNA: TGTGCCAGCAGTCCCTGGACAGCAACTAATGAAGAACTGTTTTTT

D gene: .
V gene: TRBV27
clone size: few
J gene: TRBJ1-1
CDR3 protein: CASRSTGLDTEAFF
CDR3 DNA: TGTGCCAGCAGATCTACAGGGTTGGACACTGAAGCTTTCTTT

D gene: .
V gene: TRBV29-1
clone size: .
J gene: TRBJ1-2
CDR3 protein: CSVEELRVSYGYTF
CDR3 DNA: TGCAGCGTTGAAGAACTCAGGGTCAGCTATGGCTACACCTTC

D gene: .
V gene: TRBV6-5
clone size: .
J gene: TRBJ2-5
CDR3 protein: CASTSWGTQYF
CDR3 DNA: TGTGCCAGCACCAGTTGGGGGACCCAGTACTTC

D gene: TRBD2
V gene: TRBV20-1
clone size: many
J gene: TRBJ2-7
CDR3 protein: CSASWTSDTYEQYF
CDR3 DNA: TGCAGTGCTAGTTGGACTAGCGACACCTACGAGCAGTACTTC

D gene: TRBD2
V gene: TRBV28
clone size: .
J gene: TRBJ2-7
CDR3 protein: CASSRERETYEQYF
CDR3 DNA: TGTGCCAGCAGTCGCGAGCGGGAGACCTACGAGCAGTACTTC

D gene: .
V gene: TRBV29-1
clone size: few
J gene: TRBJ2-3
CDR3 protein: CSVESGALTDTQYF
CDR3 DNA: TGCAGCGTTGAATCAGGCGCCCTCACAGATACGCAGTATTTT

D gene: .
V gene: TRBV28
clone size: .
J gene: TRBJ1-1
CDR3 protein: CASSFSSRVQAFF
CDR3 DNA: TGTGCCAGCAGTTTTTCCTCCCGGGTGCAAGCTTTCTTT

D gene: TRBD2
V gene: TRBV7-3
clone size: few
J gene: TRBJ2-5
CDR3 protein: CASSLVLAGQETQYF
CDR3 DNA: TGTGCCAGCAGCTTAGTCCTAGCGGGACAAGAGACCCAGTACTTC

D gene: TRBD2
V gene: TRBV4-3
clone size: .
J gene: TRBJ2-7
CDR3 protein: CATPGGLRYEQYF
CDR3 DNA: TGCGCCACGCCGGGGGGGTTGCGCTACGAGCAGTACTTC

D gene: .
V gene: TRBV12-3/TRBV12-4
clone size: .
J gene: TRBJ2-1
CDR3 protein: CASSLVGPNEQFF
CDR3 DNA: TGTGCCAGCAGTTTAGTCGGGCCCAATGAGCAGTTCTTC

D gene: .
V gene: TRBV20-1
clone size: few
J gene: TRBJ1-2
CDR3 protein: CSAINPGRVYTF
CDR3 DNA: TGCAGTGCTATCAATCCGGGCCGAGTCTACACCTTC

D gene: TRBD2
V gene: TRBV12-3/TRBV12-4
clone size: once
J gene: TRBJ2-1
CDR3 protein: CASRGLAGGDEQFF
CDR3 DNA: TGTGCCAGCAGAGGACTAGCGGGAGGCGATGAGCAGTTCTTC